This TCR beta chain stems from a study of CD8 T cells in Susac syndrome. Random-hexamer reverse transcription was applied to about 0.5 to 1 ug RNA. TCRdb passed the immunoSEQ multiplex PCR reads through MiXCR, listing each CDR3 protein once. Among 77,000 or so distinct CDR3 sequences listed, approximately 94% were seen once. CDR3 length equals 14 residues. The V end lost 5 bases, the J end lost 6 bases, and 16 bases lay between the germline ends. CDR1 and CDR2 (germline): MDHEN, SYDVKM. The TCR was taken from a human donor with Susac syndrome. Sequencing input: CD4+ T cells from PBMCs. The chain has TRBV28 and TRBJ1-2; a possible D gene is TRBD1 (5 bases). The CDR3 DNA reads as TGTGCCAGCAGTGGCGGGACGCAGATCCATGGCTACACCTTC. Translated, it gives CASSGGTQIHGYTF.